The 7 T cell receptor beta chains below all came from one sample that was sequenced in a study of OX40 agonist ivuxolimab in advanced cancers. Clones were sequenced by immunoSEQ multiplex PCR, and TCRdb holds only the in-frame ones, with some missing. The sample has 95,000 or so clones, about 85% seen once. The sequencing here drew on CD4+ or CD8+ T cells sorted from blood, taken in a trial of the OX40 agonist ivuxolimab. The receptors come from an adult with an advanced solid tumor such as melanoma, head and neck, liver or kidney cancer.

The chain employs TRBV6-6 and TRBJ2-3, with a possible D match to TRBD2 (5 bases). This CDR3 is built from 14 residues. V was trimmed by 2 bases and J by 9 bases, leaving 15 bases between them. Per the germline V gene, CDR1 is MNHNY and CDR2 is SVGAGI (reference sequence). The CDR3 sequence is CASSYVISEGTQYF. The CDR3 coding sequence is TGTGCCAGCAGTTACGTCATATCCGAGGGCACGCAGTATTTT.

This rearrangement joins TRBV19 to TRBJ1-1, with TRBD1 matching 7 bases. Trimming removed 9 bases from V and 4 bases from J; junction bases left unmatched: 8. Germline CDR1 LNHDA, CDR2 SQIVND (reference sequence). The CDR3 totals 13 residues. The DNA of the CDR3 is TGTGCCAGCGGGACAGTTGCTGTCACTGAAGCTTTCTTT. It codes for CASGTVAVTEAFF.

This chain connects TRBV19 to TRBJ2-3, with 7 positions matching TRBD2. J was trimmed by 0 bases and V by 3 bases; bases with no gene match: 9. The germline V gene encodes CDR1 LNHDA and CDR2 SQIVND (reference sequence). The length of the CDR3 is 17 residues. The chain's CDR3 is CASSIVSAGASTDTQYF. DNA of the CDR3: TGTGCCAGTAGTATTGTTTCGGCGGGAGCTAGCACAGATACGCAGTATTTT.

The J gene is TRBJ2-1, the V gene TRBV7-3; TRBD2 aligns across 11 bases. Germline CDR1 reads SGHTA; CDR2 reads FQGTGA. This CDR3 is built from 17 residues. J lost 5 bases, V lost 5 bases, and 11 bases had no gene match. CDR3 sequence (DNA): TGTGCCAGCAGCCCCTTAGCGGGAGGGCCTAAGAACAATGAGCAGTTCTTC. This codes for CASSPLAGGPKNNEQFF.

This chain joins TRBV7-2 and TRBJ1-2; 9 nucleotides match TRBD1. J was trimmed by 8 bases and V by 3 bases; bases with no gene match: 10. The CDR3 loop spans 15 amino acids. The germline V gene has CDR1 SGHTA and CDR2 FQGNSA. The CDR3 DNA is TGTGCCAGCAGCTTGGGACAGGGCGGGTCAAACGGCTACACCTTC. This encodes CASSLGQGGSNGYTF.

The chain is built from TRBV30 and TRBJ2-3; D possibly matches TRBD1 or TRBD2 (5 bases each). From germline, CDR1 is GTSNPN and CDR2 SVGIG (reference sequence). The V gene lost 3 bases and the J gene lost 1 base, with 14 bases spanning the gap. This CDR3 has 15 amino acids. CDR3 coding DNA: TGTGCCTGGAGCCCCGGGGCGGCTCGCACAGATACGCAGTATTTT. This codes for CAWSPGAARTDTQYF.

In this sample, this clone turned up a few times. The chain recombines TRBV15 with TRBJ2-7; D unresolved. This CDR3 spans 14 amino acids. V gave up 7 bases and J gave up 0 bases, with 13 bases separating them. Germline loops: CDR1 LNHNV, CDR2 YYDKDF (reference sequence). This CDR3 is CATTPPGSSYEQYF. CDR3 coding DNA: TGTGCCACCACCCCTCCGGGTAGCTCCTACGAGCAGTACTTC.